A selection of T cell receptor beta chains follows, all from one sample in a study of beta chain features in type 1 diabetes. The table came from immunoSEQ multiplex PCR; TCRdb's copy has only in-frame clones and leaves some out. The data contain some 410,000 clones, around 13% of them singletons. The sample taken for sequencing was naive CD4+ T cells from blood. The receptors shown here come from a man younger than 40 in good health. Each CDR3 is given with its conserved first and last residue. A D gene is named only where the DNA matches it firmly. For some rows the clone size is stated as once, few or many, or as a class when expanded; others skip it.

>TRBV4-1|few|NA|TRBJ2-3
TGCGCCAGCAGCCAAGGTCCTAGCCTGATACGGGATACGCAGTATTTT
CASSQGPSLIRDTQYF
>TRBV4-3|few|NA|TRBJ1-6
TGCGCCAGCAGCCAAGAAACACAGAGCTCCTATAATTCACCCCTCCACTTT
CASSQETQSSYNSPLHF
>TRBV30|few|NA|TRBJ1-2
TGTGCCTGGAGTCGCAGCTATGGCTACACCTTC
CAWSRSYGYTF
>TRBV7-9|NA|TRBD2|TRBJ2-1
TGTGCCAGCAGCTTAGGACTAGCGGGCAATGAGCAGTTCTTC
CASSLGLAGNEQFF
>TRBV29-1|few|NA|TRBJ2-2
TGCAGCGCCGAGGGCGGGTCGAACACCGGGGAGCTGTTTTTT
CSAEGGSNTGELFF
>TRBV15|NA|TRBD2|TRBJ2-1
TGTGCCACCAGCTTTCGACTAGCGGGAGTATTTGAGCAGTTCTTC
CATSFRLAGVFEQFF
>TRBV5-1|NA|NA|TRBJ2-3
TGCGCCAGCAGCTTGCTAGTTAGAACAGATACGCAGTATTTT
CASSLLVRTDTQYF
>TRBV29-1|many|NA|TRBJ2-7
TGCAGCGTTGAAGATAAGGAGATGCCCTACGAGCAGTACTTC
CSVEDKEMPYEQYF
>TRBV30|few|NA|TRBJ2-1
TGTGCCTGGGTGGACAGTCCCCCCAATGAGCAGTTCTTC
CAWVDSPPNEQFF
>TRBV6-5|few|TRBD2|TRBJ2-3
TGTGCCAGCAGCCCTAGCGGGGGCACAGATACGCAGTATTTT
CASSPSGGTDTQYF
>TRBV29-1|NA|NA|TRBJ2-1
TGCAGCGTTGAGGACTCCGGCAGGTGGGGCAATGAGCAGTTCTTC
CSVEDSGRWGNEQFF
>TRBV4-3|NA|NA|TRBJ2-2
TGCGCCAGCAGCGGATTACTAGGCCCCGGGGAGCTGTTTTTT
CASSGLLGPGELFF
>TRBV4-3|few|TRBD1|TRBJ2-6
TGCGCCAGCAGCCTCGCGATAACAGGGGTCGGGGCCAACGTCCTGACTTTC
CASSLAITGVGANVLTF
>TRBV7-9|few|TRBD1|TRBJ1-5
TGTGCCTGGGGACAGGCGGGGACCACGCCAGACCAGCCCCAGCATTTT
CAWGQAGTTPDQPQHF
>TRBV14|few|NA|TRBJ2-2
TGTGCCAGCAGCCAAGACGTACACACCGGGGAGCTGTTTTTT
CASSQDVHTGELFF
>TRBV28|NA|NA|TRBJ2-3
TGTGCCAGCAGTCCGGAATTCGGGGATACGCAGTATTTT
CASSPEFGDTQYF
>TRBV25-1|NA|TRBD2|TRBJ2-5
TGTGCCAGCAGTGAGGGAAAGACTAGCGGGAGGACTGAGACCCAGTACTTC
CASSEGKTSGRTETQYF
>TRBV4-1|few|NA|TRBJ2-3
TGCGCCAGCAGCCCGAGTGAGGGTATCACAGATACGCAGTATTTT
CASSPSEGITDTQYF
>TRBV4-1|NA|NA|TRBJ2-1
TGCGCCAGCAGCCAAGTTGGGCGGGGAAGGTACAATGAGCAGTTCTTC
CASSQVGRGRYNEQFF
>TRBV9|NA|NA|TRBJ1-2
TGTGCCAGCAGCGTACAGGTCGAAAACTATGGCTACACCTTC
CASSVQVENYGYTF
>TRBV9|NA|NA|TRBJ1-4
TGTGCCAGCAGCGTGGACAGTTCTGAAAAACTGTTTTTT
CASSVDSSEKLFF
>TRBV6-1|few|NA|TRBJ2-1
TGTGCCAGCAGTGTCCCGTGGTATAAAGGGGTTTTCAACAATGAGCAGTTCTTC
CASSVPWYKGVFNNEQFF
>TRBV9|few|TRBD2|TRBJ2-5
TGTGCCAGCAGCGTAGCCCAGGCTAGCGGACAAGAGACCCAGTACTTC
CASSVAQASGQETQYF
>TRBV6-5|few|TRBD1|TRBJ1-5
TGTGCCAGCAGCCAAGGACAGGGCAATCAGCCCCAGCATTTT
CASSQGQGNQPQHF
>TRBV9|NA|NA|TRBJ2-1
TGTGCCACCGCGAGGGAGGCCGGAGATGAGCAGTTCTTC
CATAREAGDEQFF
>TRBV7-2|NA|TRBD1|TRBJ2-1
TGTGCCAGCACCACCGACAGGGCGGGTTACAATGAGCAGTTCTTC
CASTTDRAGYNEQFF
>TRBV5-6|NA|NA|TRBJ1-4
TGTGCCAGCAGCTACGGGAATAATGAAAAACTGTTTTTT
CASSYGNNEKLFF
>TRBV2|few|NA|TRBJ2-3
TGTGCCAGCAGTGAAGCGGACTGGGCGGGAACAGATACGCAGTATTTT
CASSEADWAGTDTQYF
>TRBV4-3|few|NA|TRBJ1-2
TGCGCCAGCAGCCAAGATCGGGACCGCGGCTACACCTTC
CASSQDRDRGYTF
>TRBV10-3|few|TRBD1|TRBJ2-5
TGTGCCATATGGACAGGGGGGAAAGAGACCCAGTACTTC
CAIWTGGKETQYF
>TRBV5-1|few|TRBD1|TRBJ2-5
TGCGCCAGCAGCTACCGGGACAGTGAGACCCAGTACTTC
CASSYRDSETQYF
>TRBV4-3|NA|NA|TRBJ1-2
TGCGCCAGCAGCCCTCAGCCGGGGGACGGCTACACCTTC
CASSPQPGDGYTF
>TRBV7-2|few|NA|TRBJ2-1
TGTGCCAGCAGCTTATACGACAATGAGCAGTTCTTC
CASSLYDNEQFF
>TRBV29-1|few|NA|TRBJ1-2
TGCAGCGTGGACGACATCACTGGCTACACCTTC
CSVDDITGYTF
>TRBV4-3|few|TRBD2|TRBJ2-3
TGCGCCAGCAGCCAAGATCTGGCGGGGGGGCCGGCCGCAGATACGCAGTATTTT
CASSQDLAGGPAADTQYF
>TRBV11-2|NA|NA|TRBJ2-1
TGTGCCAGCAGCTGGGGGGCCAGCTATGAGCAGTTCTTC
CASSWGASYEQFF
>TRBV7-2|NA|TRBD2|TRBJ2-3
TGTGCCAGCAGCTTACGGGGGGGCCGCGCAGATACGCAGTATTTT
CASSLRGGRADTQYF
>TRBV15|NA|NA|TRBJ1-6
TGTGCCACCAGCAGAGATGAAGGCAGGGTCCACTTT
CATSRDEGRVHF
>TRBV14|NA|TRBD2|TRBJ2-1
TGTGCCAGCAGTGGACTAGCGGGGGGCCCAGAGCAGTTCTTC
CASSGLAGGPEQFF
>TRBV28|few|TRBD1|TRBJ2-3
TGTGCCAGCAGGGACAGGACGGGTTCAGATACGCAGTATTTT
CASRDRTGSDTQYF
>TRBV9|NA|NA|TRBJ2-1
TGTGCCAGCAGCGTAGCTACGGGCGGGTATGAGCAGTTCTTC
CASSVATGGYEQFF
>TRBV18|few|NA|TRBJ1-4
TGTGCCAGCTCACTCGGACAAACTGGGGCTAATGAAAAACTGTTTTTT
CASSLGQTGANEKLFF
>TRBV2|few|NA|TRBJ2-7
TGTGCCAGCACAAGCGGCCGGGGCGAGCAGTACTTC
CASTSGRGEQYF
>TRBV11-2|NA|NA|TRBJ2-7
TGTGCCAGCAGCTTAGTTTCAGGGGCCTACGAGCAGTACTTC
CASSLVSGAYEQYF
>TRBV6-1|few|NA|TRBJ2-5
TGTGCCAGCAGTGAAGTTGGGGAGACCCAGTACTTC
CASSEVGETQYF
>TRBV7-2|NA|NA|TRBJ2-7
TGTGCCAGCAGCCGGCGCGGGATTCGGGAGCAGTACTTC
CASSRRGIREQYF
>TRBV5-6|NA|NA|TRBJ2-5
TGTGCCAGCAGCCCCGCGGCGCAAGAGACCCAGTACTTC
CASSPAAQETQYF
>TRBV9|NA|NA|TRBJ2-1
TGTGCCAGCAGCGTAGGACTCACCTTTGGCTCCTACAATGAGCAGTTCTTC
CASSVGLTFGSYNEQFF
>TRBV4-2|few|NA|TRBJ2-3
TGTGCCAGCAGCCAAGATCCTAGCTTGGATACGCAGTATTTT
CASSQDPSLDTQYF
>TRBV2|NA|NA|TRBJ2-3
TGTGCCAGCAGTGTTGGAGGGACTGATACGCAGTATTTT
CASSVGGTDTQYF
>TRBV5-1|NA|TRBD1|TRBJ1-1
TGCGCCAGTGAACAGGGGGCGGAGGGCACTGAAGCTTTCTTT
CASEQGAEGTEAFF
>TRBV30|few|NA|TRBJ2-3
TGTGCCTGGAGTGAGGTAGCAGATACGCAGTATTTT
CAWSEVADTQYF
>TRBV9|NA|NA|TRBJ2-3
TGTGCCAGCAGCGTCGAGGGGTATCCAGATACGCAGTATTTT
CASSVEGYPDTQYF